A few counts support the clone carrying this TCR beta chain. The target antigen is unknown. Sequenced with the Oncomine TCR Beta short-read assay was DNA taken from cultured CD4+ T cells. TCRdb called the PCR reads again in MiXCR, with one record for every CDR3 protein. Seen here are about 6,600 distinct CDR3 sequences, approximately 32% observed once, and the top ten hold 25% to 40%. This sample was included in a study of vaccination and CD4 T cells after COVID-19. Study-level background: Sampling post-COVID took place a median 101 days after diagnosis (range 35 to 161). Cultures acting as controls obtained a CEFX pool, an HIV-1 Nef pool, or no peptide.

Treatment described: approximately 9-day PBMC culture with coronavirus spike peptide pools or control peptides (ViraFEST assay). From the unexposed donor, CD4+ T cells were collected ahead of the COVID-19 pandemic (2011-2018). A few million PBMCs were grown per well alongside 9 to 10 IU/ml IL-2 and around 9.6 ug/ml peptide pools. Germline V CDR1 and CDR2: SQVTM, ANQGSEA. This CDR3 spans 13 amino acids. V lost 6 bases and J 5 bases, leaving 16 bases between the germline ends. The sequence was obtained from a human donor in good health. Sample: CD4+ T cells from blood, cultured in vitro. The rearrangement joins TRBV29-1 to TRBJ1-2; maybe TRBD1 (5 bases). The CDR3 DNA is TGCAGCGTCTACCCGGGAGGGGTTTATGGCTACACCTTC. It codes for CSVYPGGVYGYTF.